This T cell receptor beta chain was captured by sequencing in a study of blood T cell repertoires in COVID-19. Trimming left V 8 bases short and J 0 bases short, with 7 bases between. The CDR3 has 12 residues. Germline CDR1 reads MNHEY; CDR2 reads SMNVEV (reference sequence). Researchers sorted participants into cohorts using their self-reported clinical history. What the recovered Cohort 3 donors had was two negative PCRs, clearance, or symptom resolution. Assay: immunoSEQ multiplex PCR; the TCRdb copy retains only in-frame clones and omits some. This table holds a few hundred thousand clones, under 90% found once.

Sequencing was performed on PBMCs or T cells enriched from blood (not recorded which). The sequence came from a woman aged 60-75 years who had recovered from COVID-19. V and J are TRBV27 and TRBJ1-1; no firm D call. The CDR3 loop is CASGPLNTEAFF. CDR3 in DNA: TGTGCCAGCGGCCCGCTGAACACTGAAGCTTTCTTT.